This T cell receptor (beta chain) was observed in a study of OX40 agonist ivuxolimab in advanced cancers. Looking at the study overall: Patients got intravenous ivuxolimab at 0.01 to 10 mg/kg every 2 weeks. Partial responses were recorded for three patients, including one with hepatocellular carcinoma and two with cutaneous melanoma.

Note on this clone: Its matching antigen is unknown.

Measured with immunoSEQ multiplex PCR; TCRdb has only the in-frame clones, and not every one. The table includes under 45,000 clones, around three quarters detected once. The junction had 6 bases not matched to a gene; V was cut back by 7 bases and J by 0 bases. This CDR3 comprises 15 residues. Per the germline V gene, CDR1 is MNHNY and CDR2 is SVGAGI (reference sequence). Samples of blood were obtained at baseline, on cycle 4 day 1, and on cycle 7 day 1. Notes on the study in general: At doses 0.1 to 3.0 mg/kg, CD4+ and CD8+ clones expanded.

The material sequenced was CD4+ or CD8+ T cells sorted from blood, taken in a trial of the OX40 agonist ivuxolimab. The chain uses TRBV6-6 and TRBJ1-5; 7 bases fit TRBD1. This clonotype was sampled from an adult with an advanced solid tumor such as melanoma, head and neck, liver or kidney cancer. CDR3 loop: CASTKGTDSNQPQHF. In nucleotides, the CDR3 is TGTGCCAGCACTAAAGGGACAGATAGCAATCAGCCCCAGCATTTT.